The present T cell receptor beta chain was sequenced within a study of T cell repertoires in cytomegalovirus infection. TCRdb ran MiXCR on the reads and lists one entry per CDR3 protein. The table lists 62,000 or so distinct CDR3 sequences, around 21% of them singletons. To note about this clonotype: Its specificity is unknown.

The length of the CDR3 is 14 residues. Trimming took off 3 bases at V and 3 bases at J, with 11 bases between the two ends. The V and J genes are TRBV12-3 or TRBV12-4 and TRBJ1-1; D might be TRBD1 (6 bases). Sample: CD8+ T cells from cultured PBMCs, taken from culture after CMV antigen stimulation. The clonotype was recovered from a human donor in good health (CMV status not recorded). Some clones in this sample may be carry-over from other donors' samples. This CDR3 is CASSFGGRDTEAFF. In nucleotides, the CDR3 is TGTGCCAGCAGTTTCGGGGGGCGCGACACTGAAGCTTTCTTT.